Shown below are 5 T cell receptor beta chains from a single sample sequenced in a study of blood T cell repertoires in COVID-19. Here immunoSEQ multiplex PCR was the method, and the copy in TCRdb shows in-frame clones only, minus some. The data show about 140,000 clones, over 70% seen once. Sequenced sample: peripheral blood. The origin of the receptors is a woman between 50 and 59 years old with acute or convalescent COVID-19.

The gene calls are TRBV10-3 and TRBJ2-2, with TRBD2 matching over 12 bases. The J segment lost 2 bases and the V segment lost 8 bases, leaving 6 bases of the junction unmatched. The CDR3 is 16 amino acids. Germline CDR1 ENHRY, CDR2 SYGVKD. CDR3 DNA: TGTGCCATCGCGGGACTAGCGGGCGCCAACACCGGGGAGCTGTTTTTT. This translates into CAIAGLAGANTGELFF.

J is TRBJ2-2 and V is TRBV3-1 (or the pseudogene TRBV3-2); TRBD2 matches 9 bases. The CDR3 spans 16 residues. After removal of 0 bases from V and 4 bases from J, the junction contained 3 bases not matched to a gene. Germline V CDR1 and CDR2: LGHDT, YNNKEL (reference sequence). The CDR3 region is CASSQDAGGTTGELFF. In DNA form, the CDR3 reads TGTGCCAGCAGCCAAGACGCGGGAGGGACCACCGGGGAGCTGTTTTTT.

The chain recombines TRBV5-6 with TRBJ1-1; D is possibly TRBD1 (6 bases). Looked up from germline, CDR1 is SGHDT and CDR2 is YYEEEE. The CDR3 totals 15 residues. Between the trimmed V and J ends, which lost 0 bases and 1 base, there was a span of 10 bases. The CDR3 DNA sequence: TGTGCCAGCAGCTTGGGGCAGGGGTGGAACACTGAAGCTTTCTTT. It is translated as CASSLGQGWNTEAFF.

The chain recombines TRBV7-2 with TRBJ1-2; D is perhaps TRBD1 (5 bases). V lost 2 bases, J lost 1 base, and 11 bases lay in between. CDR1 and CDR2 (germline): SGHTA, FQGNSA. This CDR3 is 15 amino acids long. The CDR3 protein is CASSLMGGFNYGYTF. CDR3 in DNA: TGTGCCAGCAGCTTAATGGGGGGGTTTAACTATGGCTACACCTTC.

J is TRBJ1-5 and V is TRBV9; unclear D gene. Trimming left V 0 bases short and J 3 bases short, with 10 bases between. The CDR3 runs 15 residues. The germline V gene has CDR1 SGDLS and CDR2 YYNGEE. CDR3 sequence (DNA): TGTGCCAGCAGCGTAGACGGAGGGATCAATCAGCCCCAGCATTTT. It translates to CASSVDGGINQPQHF.